The next 14 T cell receptor beta chains were all read from a single sample in a study of T cell changes during pregnancy in multiple sclerosis. Measured with immunoSEQ multiplex PCR; TCRdb has only the in-frame clones, and not every one. The sample lists 85,000 to 90,000 clones; under 95% were seen once. The starting material was peripheral blood, obtained in the first trimester of pregnancy. Every receptor here comes from a female donor in good health, enrolled as a control in a pregnancy study.

CDR3 sequence reads: CASSVGLPTFYGYTF. The CDR3 DNA sequence: TGTGCCAGCAGCGTGGGACTTCCCACCTTCTATGGCTACACCTTC. The gene calls are TRBV7-8 and TRBJ1-2; possible D gene TRBD1, 5 bases. V was shortened by 5 bases and J by 4 bases, with 17 bases between the two germline ends. CDR1 is SGHVS and CDR2 is FQNEAQ in the germline V gene. This CDR3 contains 15 residues.

The rearrangement links TRBV5-4 to TRBJ1-2; D perhaps matches TRBD1 (5 bases). Between the trimmed V and J ends, which lost 0 bases and 5 bases, there was a span of 8 bases. Germline-derived CDR1 and CDR2 are SGHNT and YYREEE (reference sequence). The CDR3 runs to 13 residues. This CDR3 is CASSLEGEYGYTF. The CDR3 DNA reads TGTGCCAGCAGCTTGGAAGGGGAATATGGCTACACCTTC.

The genes are TRBV9 and TRBJ1-1; 7 bases are a match to TRBD1. Unmatched junction bases numbered 14, after V lost 1 base and J lost 2 bases. Germline V CDR1 and CDR2: SGDLS, YYNGEE. This CDR3 is 18 amino acids long. The DNA for the CDR3 is TGTGCCAGCAGCGTAATGGATCAGGGGGGAGTGGCTAACACTGAAGCTTTCTTT. Its protein is CASSVMDQGGVANTEAFF.

The CDR3 coding sequence is TGCGCCAGCAGTCAATCGCGACACTCCTACAATGAGCAGTTCTTC. This codes for CASSQSRHSYNEQFF. This chain connects TRBV23-1 to TRBJ2-1; D call uncertain. TRBV23-1 belongs to the ORF category, with a function that is uncertain. CDR3 length equals 15 residues. The V end lost 0 bases, the J end lost 0 bases, and 6 bases lay between the germline ends.

This clone was observed a single time. DNA for the CDR3: TGTGCCGGGGGGACAGGCCTCTCTGGAAACACCATATATTTT. Translation: CAGGTGLSGNTIYF. The rearrangement joins TRBV6-1 to TRBJ1-3; TRBD1 matches at 8 bases. CDR1 and CDR2 (germline): MNHNS, SASEGT. The CDR3 consists of 14 residues. The J segment lost 0 bases and the V segment lost 11 bases, leaving 6 bases of the junction unmatched.

This rearrangement joins TRBV5-1 to TRBJ1-6, with 9 bases fitting TRBD1. The CDR3 is 17 amino acids. Germline V gene sequence: CDR1 SGHRS, CDR2 YFSETQ. Trimming cost V 0 bases and J 8 bases; bases outside gene matches: 9. DNA for the CDR3: TGCGCCAGCAGCTTGGCCGCCACAGGGGGCTTGGATTCACCCCTCCACTTT. Protein product: CASSLAATGGLDSPLHF.

The rearrangement uses TRBV19 and TRBJ2-3; a weak D match, TRBD1 (5 bases). CDR3 length: 14 amino acids. Trimming took 1 base from V and 6 from J, leaving 11 bases between them. Germline lookup yields CDR1 LNHDA and CDR2 SQIVND (reference sequence). CDR3 nucleotides: TGTGCCAGTAGTATAGGGCAGGGAACGGATACGCAGTATTTT. Translated, it gives CASSIGQGTDTQYF.

The chain employs TRBV30 and TRBJ2-7, with D uncertain. The CDR3 totals 12 residues. CDR1 and CDR2 from the germline V gene are GTSNPN and SVGIG (reference sequence). V lost 0 bases and J 5 bases, leaving 8 bases between the germline ends. The CDR3 bases are TGTGCCTGGAGTGTAAGAGGTGACGAGCAGTACTTC. Translation gives CAWSVRGDEQYF.

The V and J genes are TRBV28 and TRBJ1-4, with a tentative D call TRBD1 (6 bases). Germline CDR1 MDHEN, CDR2 SYDVKM. CDR3 length equals 16 residues. V was pared by 4 bases and J by 0 bases, with 12 bases between. The CDR3 is CASSWGQMTTNEKLFF. As DNA, the CDR3 is TGTGCCAGCAGTTGGGGGCAGATGACAACTAATGAAAAACTGTTTTTT.

The J gene is TRBJ1-2, the V gene TRBV7-6, with D unresolved. CDR3 length: 15 residues. Trimming removed 1 base from V and 2 bases from J, with 11 bases in between. Germline V gene data show CDR1 as SGHVS and CDR2 as FNYEAQ. The CDR3 DNA reads as TGTGCCAGCAGCTTAGGGCCGCGGGAGAACTATGGCTACACCTTC. Translation gives CASSLGPRENYGYTF.

The J gene is TRBJ2-3, the V gene TRBV14; TRBD1 matches 7 bases. The CDR3 runs to 17 residues. In germline, CDR1 is SGHDN, CDR2 FVKESK. The trim removed 3 bases at V and 0 bases at J, leaving 9 bases unmatched. As DNA, the CDR3 is TGTGCCAGCAGCCATCTCAGGGACAGACTTAGCACAGATACGCAGTATTTT. Translated, it gives CASSHLRDRLSTDTQYF.

This sequence joins TRBV18 and TRBJ1-1, with TRBD1 matching 8 bases. The CDR3 is 16 amino acids. Germline V gene lookup returns CDR1 KGHSH and CDR2 LQKENI. The V gene end was trimmed by 2 bases and the J gene end by 6 bases; junction bases not matched to a gene: 11. CDR3 loop: CASSPLPPGGYAEAFF. The CDR3 region has the DNA TGTGCCAGCTCACCATTGCCCCCAGGGGGCTACGCTGAAGCTTTCTTT. Full variable domain (remainder filled in from reference TRBV18 and TRBJ1-1): NAGVMQNPRHLVRRRGQEARLRCSPMKGHSHVYWYRQLPEEGLKFMVYLQKENIIDESGMPKERFSAEFPKEGPSILRIQQVVRGDSAAYFCASSPLPPGGYAEAFFGQGTRLTVV.

V and J are TRBV11-2 and TRBJ2-4; 8 bases agree with TRBD1. From germline, CDR1 is SGHAT and CDR2 FQNNGV. The V segment lost 8 bases and the J segment 2 bases; nucleotides outside the gene matches: 11. The CDR3 length is 16 residues. The DNA of the CDR3 is TGTGCCAGCCGAAGAGGACAGGGTCTCACCAAAAACATTCAGTACTTC. As protein: CASRRGQGLTKNIQYF.

The chain uses TRBV5-4 and TRBJ2-7; tentative D call: TRBD1 (5 bases). Trimming cost V 4 bases and J 2 bases, with 7 bases left between them. CDR1 SGHNT and CDR2 YYREEE come from the germline V gene (reference sequence). The CDR3 is 12 residues long. The CDR3 bases are TGTGCCAGCAGCATACAGGCCTACGAGCAGTACTTC. Translated, it gives CASSIQAYEQYF.